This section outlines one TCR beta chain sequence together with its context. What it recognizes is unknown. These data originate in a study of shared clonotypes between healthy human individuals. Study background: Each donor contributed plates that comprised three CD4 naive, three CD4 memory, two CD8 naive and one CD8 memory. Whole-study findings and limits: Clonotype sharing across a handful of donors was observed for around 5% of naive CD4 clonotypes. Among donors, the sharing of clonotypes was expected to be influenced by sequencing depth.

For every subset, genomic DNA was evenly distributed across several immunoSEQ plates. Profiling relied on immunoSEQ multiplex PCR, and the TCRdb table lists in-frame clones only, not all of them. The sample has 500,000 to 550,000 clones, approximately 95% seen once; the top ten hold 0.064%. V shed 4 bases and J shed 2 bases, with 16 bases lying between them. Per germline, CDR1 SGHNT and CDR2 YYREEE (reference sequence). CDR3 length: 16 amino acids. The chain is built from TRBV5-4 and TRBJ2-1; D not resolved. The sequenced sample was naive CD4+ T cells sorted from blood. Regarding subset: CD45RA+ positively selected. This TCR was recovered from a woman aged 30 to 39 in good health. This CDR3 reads CASSPGLVVTYNEQFF. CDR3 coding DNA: TGTGCCAGCAGCCCCGGATTAGTTGTCACCTACAATGAGCAGTTCTTC.